The sequence of this T cell receptor (beta chain) was determined in a study of blood T cell repertoires in COVID-19. Trimming cost V 3 bases and J 8 bases; bases outside gene matches: 10. This CDR3 is built from 14 residues. Germline V gene lookup returns CDR1 SGDLS and CDR2 YYNGEE. Original handling: The authors estimated nucleated cell counts from reference gene primer amplification. Data came from immunoSEQ multiplex PCR; TCRdb stores just in-frame clones and leaves some out. V and J calls and clone size are given by that table; D and trimming were obtained from the DNA. Here the sample spans hundreds of thousands of clones, under 90% being singletons. This clone was seen a single time.

This sequence was found in a young woman with COVID-19, enrolled during active disease. Sequencing was performed on peripheral blood. J is TRBJ1-2 and V is TRBV9; 7 bases map to TRBD1. The chain's CDR3 is CASSATGESKGYTF. Written as DNA, the CDR3 is TGTGCCAGCAGCGCCACAGGGGAAAGTAAAGGCTACACCTTC.